This T cell receptor beta chain was obtained from a study of cytomegalovirus exposure and HLA in healthy donors (dated 2017 in TCRdb). With regard to the full study: According to a later analysis, one platform produced both the 100 to 150 validation repertoires and the approximately 670 repertoires of the first cohort. The study aimed to test whether signatures of past pathogen exposure could be identified by cataloging public T cell receptors. Besides the first cohort of around 670 subjects, a separate validation cohort made up of 120 or so different subjects was used. The study combined high-throughput TCR immunosequencing, statistical association of individual TCRs with disease status, and machine learning to predict cytomegalovirus infection status. Study-wide conclusions, independent of this receptor: According to the authors, the approach could potentially be generalized to other disease states and immunological phenotypes. The study listed 150 to 200 TCR beta chains as associated with cytomegalovirus. The classifier was reported to diagnose cytomegalovirus status with high specificity and sensitivity in both the original and validation cohorts. While some public TCRs were present in many individuals, most TCR sequences turned up only very rarely across donors. In a later analysis, TCRs clustered in the first cohort were found to also tend to co-occur in the roughly 120 validation repertoires, with 94% of cluster scores above 0. In vitro tests confirmed that a few of the cytomegalovirus-associated TCR beta chains recognize cytomegalovirus antigens. A later analysis lacked HLA typing for the validation cohort, so it scored co-occurrence in that cohort across all 110 or so repertoires.

The V end gives up 1 base and the J end 10 bases, leaving 5 bases in the junction not matched to a gene. Taken from the germline V gene, the CDR1 and CDR2 loops are MDHEN and SYDVKM. The CDR3, from cysteine to phenylalanine, totals 13 residues. Only the CDR3 portion is preserved as DNA: 39 bases, with reading frame beginning at the first base. The donors belonged to the validation cohort of about 120 subjects, which was separate from the approximately 660-subject first cohort. About this clone: The antigen this receptor binds is unknown. There are no base qualities to consult, and no much larger clone falls within one base.

Library creation used the immunoSEQ multiplex PCR assay. In the paper's pipeline: To diagnose cytomegalovirus status from the catalog of TCR beta chain sequences, a statistical classification framework was built. The table was pulled from immuneACCESS by TCRdb, which kept in-frame rearrangements only. Such tables lose some clones; where checked, under half of the loss comes from unresolved V genes, and the rest has no known cause. V and J calls and clone size are those listed in that table; D and trimming were worked out from the DNA. This sample comprises about 180,000 clones, roughly 85% of them detected only once. The top ten clones comprise about 15% of the sample.

Recombination connected TRBV28 to TRBJ1-1; TRBD1 aligns with 8 central bases. Sequenced input: PBMCs. This TCR was recovered from a man aged 18 to 29 in good health and CMV-seropositive. The CDR3 has the sequence CASSLSGQGVAFF. The nucleotide sequence is TGTGCCAGCAGTTTATCAGGACAGGGTGTAGCTTTCTTT. With the rest looked up from the reference TRBV28 and TRBJ1-1 genes rather than sequenced, the full variable domain is DVKVTQSSRYLVKRTGEKVFLECVQDMDHENMFWYRQDPGLGLRLIYFSYDVKMKEKGDIPEGYSVSREKKERFSLILESASTNQTSMYLCASSLSGQGVAFFGQGTRLTVV.